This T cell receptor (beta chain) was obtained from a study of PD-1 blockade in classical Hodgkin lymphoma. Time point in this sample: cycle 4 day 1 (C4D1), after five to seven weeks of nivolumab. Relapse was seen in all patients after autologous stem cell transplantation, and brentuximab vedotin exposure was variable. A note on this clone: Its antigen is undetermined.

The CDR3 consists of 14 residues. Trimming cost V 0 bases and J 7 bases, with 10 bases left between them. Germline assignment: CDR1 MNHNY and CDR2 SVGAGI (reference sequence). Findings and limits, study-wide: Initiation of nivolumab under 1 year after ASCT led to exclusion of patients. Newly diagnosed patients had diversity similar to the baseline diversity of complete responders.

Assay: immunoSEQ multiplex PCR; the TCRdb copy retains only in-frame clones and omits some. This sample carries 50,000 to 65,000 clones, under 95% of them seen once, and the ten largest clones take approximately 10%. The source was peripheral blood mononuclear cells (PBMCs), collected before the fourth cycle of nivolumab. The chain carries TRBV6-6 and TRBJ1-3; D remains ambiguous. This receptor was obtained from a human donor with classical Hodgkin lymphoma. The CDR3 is CASSYSRAYNTIYF. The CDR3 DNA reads TGTGCCAGCAGTTACTCTCGGGCGTACAACACCATATATTTT.